Shown below are 29 T cell receptor beta chains from a single sample sequenced in a study of CD8 T cells in Susac syndrome. RNA, at about 0.45 to 1 ug, was reverse transcribed with random hexamers. TCRdb recomputed calls from the immunoSEQ multiplex PCR reads with MiXCR, one row per CDR3 protein. The table lists under 95,000 distinct CDR3 sequences, approximately 95% of them singletons. Sequencing input: CD8+ T cells from PBMCs. The receptor set was obtained from a human donor with Susac syndrome.

This chain uses TRBV6-2 or TRBV6-3 with TRBJ2-7; D may be TRBD1 (5 bases). CDR3 size: 12 residues. Trimming left V 2 bases short and J 3 bases short, with 5 bases between. Germline V CDR1 and CDR2: MNHEY, SVGEGT. CDR3 nucleotides: TGTGCCAGCAGTTACCAGGGCTACGAGCAGTACTTC. This codes for CASSYQGYEQYF.

The V gene is TRBV12-3 or TRBV12-4, the J gene TRBJ2-3; 11 bases fit TRBD2. V trimming: 3 bases; J trimming: 5 bases; junction bases outside the gene matches: 10. The CDR3 consists of 17 residues. The CDR3 nucleotides read TGTGCCAGCAGTTTGACTAGCGGGAATATGGGCATAGATACGCAGTATTTT. Amino acid sequence: CASSLTSGNMGIDTQYF.

This chain connects TRBV29-1 to TRBJ2-2, with 8 bases identical to TRBD1. This CDR3 is 16 amino acids long. Trimming took 1 base from V and 2 from J; bases not matched to a gene: 6. The germline V gene has CDR1 SQVTM and CDR2 ANQGSEA. CDR3 DNA sequence: TGCAGCGTTGAAGGGTCCGACAGGGGAAACACCGGGGAGCTGTTTTTT. Translated: CSVEGSDRGNTGELFF.

V is TRBV7-8 and J is TRBJ2-7; 8 bases match TRBD2. CDR1 is SGHVS, CDR2 FQNEAQ, per germline. This CDR3 is 14 amino acids long. V shed 5 bases and J 3 bases; nucleotides not matched to a gene: 6. In DNA form, the CDR3 reads TGTGCCAGCAGCGTCATAGCGGGGAGCTACGAGCAGTACTTC. It is translated as CASSVIAGSYEQYF.

The table lists this clonotype with a few counts. The chain uses TRBV11-1 and TRBJ2-1; D not resolved. Germline CDR1 reads SGHAT; CDR2 reads FQDESV (reference sequence). CDR3 length: 15 residues. Trimming pared 1 base from V and 0 bases from J, leaving 7 bases between. The CDR3, as DNA: TGTGCCAGCAGCTTAGAGAGGAGCTCCTACAATGAGCAGTTCTTC. It encodes CASSLERSSYNEQFF.

The genes are TRBV25-1 and TRBJ2-1, with 9 bases matching TRBD2. Germline loops: CDR1 MGHDK, CDR2 SYGVNS. The CDR3 covers 13 residues. V was pared by 1 base and J by 16 bases, with 8 bases of the junction left unmatched. The CDR3 coding sequence is TGTGCCAGCAGTGAATTGATAGCGGGGGAGTGCTTCTTC. It translates to CASSELIAGECFF.

The gene calls are TRBV27 and TRBJ2-7; 13 nucleotides agree with TRBD2. CDR3 size: 16 residues. Per germline, CDR1 MNHEY and CDR2 SMNVEV (reference sequence). V lost 4 bases and J lost 0; bases outside the gene matches: 3. The CDR3 sequence: CASSSGTSGVSYEQYF. The CDR3 DNA reads as TGTGCCAGCAGTTCCGGGACTAGCGGGGTCTCCTACGAGCAGTACTTC.

The J gene is TRBJ1-1, the V gene TRBV20-1; no clear D. From germline, CDR1 is DFQATT and CDR2 SNEGSKA (reference sequence). The V gene lost 6 bases and the J gene lost 7 bases, with 21 bases spanning the gap. There are 14 residues in the CDR3. The CDR3 region is CSANRPGELYEAFF. In nucleotides, the CDR3 is TGCAGTGCCAATCGACCCGGGGAACTTTATGAAGCTTTCTTT.

The V and J genes are TRBV20-1 and TRBJ2-7; no clear D. The CDR3 sequence is 13 residues long. Trimming stripped 4 bases from V and 7 bases from J, with 17 bases between. Per germline, CDR1 DFQATT and CDR2 SNEGSKA (reference sequence). CDR3 nucleotide sequence: TGCAGTGCTATACCGGCCCTCCTGGAGGAGCAGTACTTC. Its translation: CSAIPALLEEQYF.

The chain links TRBV28 to TRBJ1-1; no firm D call. CDR3 size: 13 residues. The germline V gene encodes CDR1 MDHEN and CDR2 SYDVKM. Trimming left V 5 bases short and J 1 base short, with 8 bases between. CDR3 nucleotide sequence: TGTGCCAGCAGTGCCCCCGAGAACACTGAAGCTTTCTTT. Protein product: CASSAPENTEAFF.

The V call is TRBV6-2 or TRBV6-3, the J call TRBJ2-3; D gene ambiguous. Trimming took off 2 bases at V and 4 bases at J, with 1 base between the two ends. In germline, CDR1 is MNHEY, CDR2 SVGEGT. The CDR3 spans 11 residues. CDR3 loop: CASSYPDTQYF. CDR3 DNA sequence: TGTGCCAGCAGTTACCCAGATACGCAGTATTTT.

The chain joins TRBV7-9 to TRBJ1-2, with D maybe TRBD1 (6 bases). Germline CDR1 is SEHNR and CDR2 is FQNEAQ (reference sequence). V gave up 6 bases and J gave up 4 bases, with 12 bases separating them. The CDR3 sequence is 13 residues long. CDR3 in DNA: TGTGCCAGCAGTCCAGGGGACGTCTATGGCTACACCTTC. It codes for CASSPGDVYGYTF.

This chain links TRBV12-3 or TRBV12-4 with TRBJ1-4; no definite D call. The CDR3 runs 13 residues. V lost 1 base and J lost 7, with 7 bases in between. CDR3 loop: CASSLVLGEKLFF. As DNA, the CDR3 is TGTGCCAGCAGTTTAGTCCTGGGTGAAAAACTGTTTTTT.

J is TRBJ2-2 and V is TRBV5-1, with a tentative D call TRBD2 (6 bases). Germline CDR1 reads SGHRS; CDR2 reads YFSETQ. The CDR3 is 17 amino acids. V was shortened by 0 bases and J by 0 bases, with 12 bases between the two germline ends. This CDR3 reads CASSLVLRLANTGELFF. The DNA for the CDR3 is TGCGCCAGCAGCTTGGTCCTTAGACTAGCGAACACCGGGGAGCTGTTTTTT.

This chain links TRBV3-1 with TRBJ1-1; a possible D gene is TRBD1 (6 bases). CDR1 is LGHDT and CDR2 is YNNKEL in the germline V gene (reference sequence). With 0 bases removed from V and 0 bases from J, the gap between germline ends came to 17 bases. This CDR3 is 18 amino acids long. For the CDR3, the DNA is TGTGCCAGCAGCCAAGATACCCAGGGGACCTACATGAACACTGAAGCTTTCTTT. Protein: CASSQDTQGTYMNTEAFF.

The count of this clonotype is one. The CDR3 here is CSAMALRGERQETQYF. For the CDR3, the DNA is TGCAGTGCTATGGCCCTCCGCGGGGAGAGACAAGAGACCCAGTACTTC. J is TRBJ2-5 and V is TRBV20-1; D might be TRBD2 (6 bases). V gave up 4 bases and J gave up 2 bases, with 20 bases separating them. This CDR3 is 16 amino acids long. Germline-derived CDR1 and CDR2 are DFQATT and SNEGSKA (reference sequence).

This chain joins TRBV28 and TRBJ2-1; D not resolved. This CDR3 has 11 residues. Trimming took 7 bases from V and 8 from J, leaving 9 bases between them. The germline CDR1 and CDR2 sequences are MDHEN and SYDVKM. In nucleotides, the CDR3 is TGTGCCAGCACCCAAAACGATGAGCAGTTCTTC. Translating gives CASTQNDEQFF.

The CDR3, as DNA: TGTGCCAGTAGCTCGGGACAGGCAATTTATGGCTACACCTTC. This gives the protein CASSSGQAIYGYTF. The V gene is TRBV19, the J gene TRBJ1-2; TRBD1 matches 8 bases. Trimming took 6 bases from V and 5 from J; bases not matched to a gene: 8. Germline V gene sequence: CDR1 LNHDA, CDR2 SQIVND (reference sequence). This CDR3 has 14 residues.

This chain links TRBV7-8 with TRBJ2-1; 7 nucleotides line up with TRBD2. V lost 8 bases, J lost 4 bases, and 11 bases stayed unmatched. The CDR3 consists of 15 residues. Germline values: CDR1 SGHVS, CDR2 FQNEAQ. CDR3 amino acids: CASCDWEGLYNEQFF. DNA of the CDR3: TGTGCCAGCTGTGATTGGGAGGGCCTGTACAATGAGCAGTTCTTC.

V is TRBV20-1 and J is TRBJ2-1, with a tentative D call TRBD2 (5 bases). This CDR3 is 12 amino acids long. Germline V gene lookup returns CDR1 DFQATT and CDR2 SNEGSKA (reference sequence). Trimming shortened V by 6 bases and J by 7 bases, and 13 bases separated the two germline ends. The CDR3 nucleotides read TGCAGTGCGGGCAACCCGGGGAATGAGCAGTTCTTC. Residues: CSAGNPGNEQFF.

This sequence joins TRBV27 and TRBJ1-2; D is uncertain. Looked up from germline, CDR1 is MNHEY and CDR2 is SMNVEV (reference sequence). Trimming took 6 bases from V and 8 from J, leaving 10 bases between them. The CDR3 covers 11 residues. The CDR3 here is CASRHGRGYTF. CDR3 nucleotide sequence: TGTGCCAGCAGACACGGGAGAGGCTACACCTTC.

The chain joins TRBV29-1 to TRBJ2-1; D call uncertain. The germline gives CDR1 SQVTM, CDR2 ANQGSEA. This CDR3 region has 10 residues. The V gene lost 6 bases and the J gene lost 4 bases, with 4 bases spanning the gap. The CDR3 DNA is TGCAGCGTCACTTACAATGAGCAGTTCTTC. Encoded protein: CSVTYNEQFF.

The V and J genes are TRBV20-1 and TRBJ1-4; 7 bases align to TRBD1. The V and J ends lost 5 bases and 12 bases, in that order; junction bases with no gene match: 12. This CDR3 has 13 amino acids. Germline CDR1 reads DFQATT; CDR2 reads SNEGSKA (reference sequence). CDR3 nucleotides: TGCAGTGCTGCGCCACCGGGACAGAGGGAACTGTTTTTT. It specifies CSAAPPGQRELFF.

V gene TRBV7-2 combines with J gene TRBJ2-3; D could derive from TRBD1 or TRBD2 (5 bases each). CDR1 SGHTA and CDR2 FQGNSA come from the germline V gene. The CDR3 spans 13 residues. Trimming took 3 bases from V and 4 from J, leaving 8 bases between them. The CDR3 sequence is CASSLSGPDTQYF. CDR3 DNA: TGTGCCAGCAGCTTGTCGGGACCAGATACGCAGTATTTT.

The chain has TRBV7-9 and TRBJ2-3, with D tentatively TRBD2 (5 bases). V was trimmed by 3 bases and J by 6 bases, leaving 10 bases between them. This CDR3 comprises 13 residues. The germline V gene has CDR1 SEHNR and CDR2 FQNEAQ (reference sequence). CDR3 DNA sequence: TGTGCCAGCAGCTTCGCGGGTCCGGATACGCAGTATTTT. Translating it yields CASSFAGPDTQYF.

The chain employs TRBV3-1 and TRBJ2-7; D remains unclear. Germline V lookup: CDR1 LGHDT, CDR2 YNNKEL (reference sequence). This CDR3 has 14 amino acids. V dropped 4 bases and J dropped 4 bases, with 14 bases sitting between them. The CDR3 here is CASSPFGSGYEQYF. The CDR3 DNA reads TGTGCCAGCAGCCCTTTCGGTTCGGGTTACGAGCAGTACTTC.

CDR3: CASSIAPYEQYF. The CDR3 DNA reads TGTGCCAGCAGTATTGCGCCCTACGAGCAGTACTTC. The chain joins TRBV25-1 to TRBJ2-7, with D unresolved. Germline CDR1 and CDR2: MGHDK and SYGVNS. CDR3 length equals 12 residues. V was shortened by 5 bases and J by 2 bases, with 7 bases between the two germline ends.

The chain couples TRBV2 to TRBJ1-2, with D hard to call. CDR3 length: 13 residues. Germline values: CDR1 SNHLY, CDR2 FYNNEI. The V and J ends lost 2 bases and 4 bases respectively, with 8 bases between them. CDR3 sequence reads: CASSESRTYGYTF. For the CDR3, the DNA is TGTGCCAGCAGTGAAAGCAGAACCTATGGCTACACCTTC.

V gene TRBV20-1 combines with J gene TRBJ2-3, with D perhaps assigned TRBD1 or TRBD2 (5 bases each). The CDR3 length is 15 residues. V lost 0 bases and J lost 4, with 14 bases in between. From germline, CDR1 is DFQATT and CDR2 SNEGSKA (reference sequence). In DNA form, the CDR3 reads TGCAGTGCTAGAGATCTGGGACCTGCGGCAGATACGCAGTATTTT. Translating it yields CSARDLGPAADTQYF.